The T cell receptor beta chain under discussion was sequenced for a study of early T cells in non-severe SARS-CoV-2 infection. On the study more broadly: The sequenced material was bulk RNA from unsorted whole blood, and its chains were unpaired. General study findings and limits: Using VDJdb, the matching emphasized anti-spike CD8 responses while missing private and CD4 specificities.

Individual cDNA molecules each received unique molecular identifiers attached to them. TCRdb recomputed calls from the 5' RACE reads with MiXCR, one row per CDR3 protein. This sample has about 50,000 distinct CDR3 sequences, with approximately 7.6% found just once. Worth noting for this clonotype: Its matching antigen is unknown.

The V end was cut by 6 bases, the J end by 0 bases, with 9 bases between. Germline V gives CDR1 MDHEN, CDR2 SYDVKM. There are 13 residues in the CDR3. The sequence derives from an adult who was a healthcare worker with PCR-confirmed SARS-CoV-2 infection or an uninfected control (not recorded which). The J gene is TRBJ2-7, the V gene TRBV28; D tentatively fits TRBD1 or TRBD2 (5 bases each). The sample was whole blood. The CDR3 spells CASRGRSSYEQYF. DNA of the CDR3: TGTGCCAGCAGGGGACGGAGCTCCTACGAGCAGTACTTC.